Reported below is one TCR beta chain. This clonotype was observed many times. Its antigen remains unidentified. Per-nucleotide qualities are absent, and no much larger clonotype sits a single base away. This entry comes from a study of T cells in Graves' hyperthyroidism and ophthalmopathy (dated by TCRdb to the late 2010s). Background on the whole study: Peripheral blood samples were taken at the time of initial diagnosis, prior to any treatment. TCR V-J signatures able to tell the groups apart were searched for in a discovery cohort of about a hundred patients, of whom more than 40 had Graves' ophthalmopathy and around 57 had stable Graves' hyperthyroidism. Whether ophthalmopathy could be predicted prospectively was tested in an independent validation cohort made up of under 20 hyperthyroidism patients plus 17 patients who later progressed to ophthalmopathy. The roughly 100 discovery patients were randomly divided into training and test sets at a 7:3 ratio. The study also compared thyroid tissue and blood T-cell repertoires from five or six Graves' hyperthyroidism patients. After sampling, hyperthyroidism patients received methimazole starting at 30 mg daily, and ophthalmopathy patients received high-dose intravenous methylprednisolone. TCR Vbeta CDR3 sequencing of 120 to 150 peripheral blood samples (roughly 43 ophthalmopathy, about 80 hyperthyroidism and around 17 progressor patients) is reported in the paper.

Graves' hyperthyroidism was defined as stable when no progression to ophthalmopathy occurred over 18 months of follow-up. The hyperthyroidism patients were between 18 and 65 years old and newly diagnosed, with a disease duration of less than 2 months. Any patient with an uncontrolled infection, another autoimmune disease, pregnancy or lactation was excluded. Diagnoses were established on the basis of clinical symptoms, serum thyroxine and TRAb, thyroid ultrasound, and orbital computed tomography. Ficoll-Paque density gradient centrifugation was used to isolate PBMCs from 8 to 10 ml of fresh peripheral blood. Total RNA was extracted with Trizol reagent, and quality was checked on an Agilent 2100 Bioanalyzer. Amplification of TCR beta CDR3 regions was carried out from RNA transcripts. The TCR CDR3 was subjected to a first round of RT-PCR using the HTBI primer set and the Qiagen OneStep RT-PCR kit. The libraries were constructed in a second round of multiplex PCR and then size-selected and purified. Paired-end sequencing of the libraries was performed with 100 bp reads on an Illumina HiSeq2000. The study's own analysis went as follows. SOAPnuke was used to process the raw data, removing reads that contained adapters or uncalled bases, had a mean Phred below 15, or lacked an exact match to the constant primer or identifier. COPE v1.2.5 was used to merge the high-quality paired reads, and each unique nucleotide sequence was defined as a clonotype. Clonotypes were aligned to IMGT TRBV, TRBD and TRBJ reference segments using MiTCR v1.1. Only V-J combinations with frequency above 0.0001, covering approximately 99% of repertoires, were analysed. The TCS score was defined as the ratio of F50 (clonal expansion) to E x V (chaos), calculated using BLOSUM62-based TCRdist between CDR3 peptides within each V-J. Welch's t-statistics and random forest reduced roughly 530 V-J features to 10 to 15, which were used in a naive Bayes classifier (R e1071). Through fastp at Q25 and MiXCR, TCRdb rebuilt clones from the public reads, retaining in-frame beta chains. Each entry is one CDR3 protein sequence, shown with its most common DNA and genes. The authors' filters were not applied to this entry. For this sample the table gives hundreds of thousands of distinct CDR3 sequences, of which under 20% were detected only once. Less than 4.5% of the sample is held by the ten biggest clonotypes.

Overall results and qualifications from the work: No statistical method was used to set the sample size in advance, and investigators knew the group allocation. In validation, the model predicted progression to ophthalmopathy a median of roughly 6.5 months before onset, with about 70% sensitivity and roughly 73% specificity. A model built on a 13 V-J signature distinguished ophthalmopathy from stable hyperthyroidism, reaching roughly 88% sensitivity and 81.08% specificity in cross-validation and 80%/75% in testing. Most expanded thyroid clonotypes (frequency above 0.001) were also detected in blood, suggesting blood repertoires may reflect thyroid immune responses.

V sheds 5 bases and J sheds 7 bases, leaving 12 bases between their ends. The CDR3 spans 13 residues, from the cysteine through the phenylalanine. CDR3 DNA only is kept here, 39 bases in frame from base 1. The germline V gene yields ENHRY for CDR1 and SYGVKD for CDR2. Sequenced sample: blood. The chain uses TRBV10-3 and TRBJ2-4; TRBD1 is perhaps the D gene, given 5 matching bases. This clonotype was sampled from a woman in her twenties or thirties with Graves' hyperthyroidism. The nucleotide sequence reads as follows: TGTGCCATCAGTAGCGACAGTGGCAACATTCAGTACTTC. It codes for CAISSDSGNIQYF.